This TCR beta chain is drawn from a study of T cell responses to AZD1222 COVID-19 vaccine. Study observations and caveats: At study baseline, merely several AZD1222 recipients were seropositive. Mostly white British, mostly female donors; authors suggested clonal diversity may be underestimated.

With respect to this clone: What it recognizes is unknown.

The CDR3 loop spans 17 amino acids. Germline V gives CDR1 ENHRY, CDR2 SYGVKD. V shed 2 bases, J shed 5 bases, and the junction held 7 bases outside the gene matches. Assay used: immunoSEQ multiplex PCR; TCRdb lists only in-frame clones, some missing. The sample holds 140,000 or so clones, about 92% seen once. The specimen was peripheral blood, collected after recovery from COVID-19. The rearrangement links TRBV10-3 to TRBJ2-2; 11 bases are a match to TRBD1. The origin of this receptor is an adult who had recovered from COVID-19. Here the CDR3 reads CAISETRTGGRTGELFF. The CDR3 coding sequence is TGTGCCATCAGTGAGACGAGGACAGGGGGCCGAACCGGGGAGCTGTTTTTT.